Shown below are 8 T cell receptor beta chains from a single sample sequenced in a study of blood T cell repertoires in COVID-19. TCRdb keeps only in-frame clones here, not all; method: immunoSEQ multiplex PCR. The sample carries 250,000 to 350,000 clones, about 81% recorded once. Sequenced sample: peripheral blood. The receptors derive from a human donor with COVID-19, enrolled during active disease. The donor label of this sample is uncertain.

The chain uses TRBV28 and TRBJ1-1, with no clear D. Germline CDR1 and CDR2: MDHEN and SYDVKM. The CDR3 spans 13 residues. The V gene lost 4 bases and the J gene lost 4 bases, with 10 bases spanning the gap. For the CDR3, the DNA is TGTGCCAGCAGTTCGCTAGCTGGCACTGAAGCTTTCTTT. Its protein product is CASSSLAGTEAFF.

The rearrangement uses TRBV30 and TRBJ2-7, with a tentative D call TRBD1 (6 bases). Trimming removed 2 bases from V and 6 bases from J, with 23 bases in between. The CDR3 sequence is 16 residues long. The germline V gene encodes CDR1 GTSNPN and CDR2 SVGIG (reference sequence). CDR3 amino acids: CAWSRSWGPYLGEQYF. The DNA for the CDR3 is TGTGCCTGGAGTAGATCTTGGGGGCCTTACTTAGGCGAGCAGTACTTC.

The CDR3 protein is CASSDFTARTSGNTIYF. In nucleotides, the CDR3 is TGTGCCAGCAGTGACTTTACAGCCAGAACCTCTGGAAACACCATATATTTT. V is TRBV6-4 and J is TRBJ1-3; D remains unclear. CDR1 and CDR2 (germline): MRHNA, SNTAGT. This CDR3 contains 17 residues. V lost 1 base and J 0 bases, leaving 13 bases between the germline ends.

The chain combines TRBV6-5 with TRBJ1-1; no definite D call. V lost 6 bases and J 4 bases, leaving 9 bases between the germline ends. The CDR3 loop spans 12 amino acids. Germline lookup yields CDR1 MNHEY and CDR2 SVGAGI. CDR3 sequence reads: CASRRGSTEAFF. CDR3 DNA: TGTGCCAGCAGGAGAGGTAGCACTGAAGCTTTCTTT.

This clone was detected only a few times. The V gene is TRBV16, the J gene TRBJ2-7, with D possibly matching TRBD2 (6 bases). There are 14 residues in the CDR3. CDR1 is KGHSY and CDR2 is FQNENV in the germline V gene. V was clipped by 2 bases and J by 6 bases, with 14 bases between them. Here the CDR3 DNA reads TGTGCCAGCAGCCAAGGCCGGGAGAGCGGCGAGCAGTACTTC. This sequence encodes CASSQGRESGEQYF.

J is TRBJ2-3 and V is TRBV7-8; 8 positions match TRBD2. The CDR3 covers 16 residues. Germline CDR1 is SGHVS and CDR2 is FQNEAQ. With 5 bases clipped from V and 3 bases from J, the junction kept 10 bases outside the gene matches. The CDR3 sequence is CASSPSVLAVTDTQYF. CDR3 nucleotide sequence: TGTGCCAGCAGCCCTAGCGTACTAGCGGTTACAGATACGCAGTATTTT.

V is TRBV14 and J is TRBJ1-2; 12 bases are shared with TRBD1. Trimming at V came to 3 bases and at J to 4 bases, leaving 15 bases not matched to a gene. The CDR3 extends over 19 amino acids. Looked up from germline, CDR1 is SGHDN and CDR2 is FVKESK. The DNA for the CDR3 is TGTGCCAGCAGCCACCTAAACCCGGGACAGGGGGCGCGAGGCTATGGCTACACCTTC. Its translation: CASSHLNPGQGARGYGYTF.

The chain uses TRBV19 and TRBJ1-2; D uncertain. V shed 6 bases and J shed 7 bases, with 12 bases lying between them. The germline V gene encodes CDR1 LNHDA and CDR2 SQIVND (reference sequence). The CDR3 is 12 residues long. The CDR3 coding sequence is TGTGCCAGTAGAAGTCCCGGAGGTGGCTACACCTTC. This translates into CASRSPGGGYTF.